This T cell receptor (beta chain) was recorded in a study of blood T cells in healthy people across ages. Using a J-beta primer mix together with a sample-barcoded 5' primer, a second PCR was run for about 6 to 12 cycles. Via MiXCR, TCRdb re-called the 5' RACE reads, giving one row per CDR3 protein. The repertoire holds hundreds of thousands of distinct CDR3 sequences, with roughly 30% as singletons. In its sample, this clonotype was seen many times. The antigen is unknown. Germline lookup yields CDR1 SGDLS and CDR2 YYNGEE. This CDR3 contains 15 residues. V was cut by 0 bases and J by 5 bases, with 15 bases left in between. Findings of the study overall: Comparison with aged donors showed that long-lived donors had more naive CD4+ cells and higher diversity. For the donors, CMV status was unknown and possibly confounded expanded clonotype changes.

Those donating, healthy Caucasian individuals from Russia, were aged roughly 6 to 95. The chain employs TRBV9 and TRBJ2-7, with no clear D. The source of this sequence is a woman older than 75 in good health. Sequencing input: blood. CDR3 in amino acids: CASSVGANPWDEQYF. The CDR3 DNA sequence: TGTGCCAGCAGCGTAGGGGCAAACCCGTGGGACGAGCAGTACTTC.